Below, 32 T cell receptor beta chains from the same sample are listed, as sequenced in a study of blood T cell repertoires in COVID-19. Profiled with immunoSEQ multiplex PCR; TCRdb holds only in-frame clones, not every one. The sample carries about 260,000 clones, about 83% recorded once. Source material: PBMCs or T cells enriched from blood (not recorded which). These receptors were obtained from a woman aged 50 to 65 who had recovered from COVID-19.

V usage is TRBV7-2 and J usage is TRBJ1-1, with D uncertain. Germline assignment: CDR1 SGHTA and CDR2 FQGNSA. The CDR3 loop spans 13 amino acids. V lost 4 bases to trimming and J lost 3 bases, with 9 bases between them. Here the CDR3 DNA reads TGTGCCAGCAGCTCACAAAGATACACTGAAGCTTTCTTT. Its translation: CASSSQRYTEAFF.

CDR3 DNA sequence: TGTGCCAGCAGCCCCACACAGGGGTTAGGGCAGGGCACTGAAGCTTTCTTT. It is translated as CASSPTQGLGQGTEAFF. The chain joins TRBV9 to TRBJ1-1, with 7 nucleotides matching TRBD1. The trim removed 4 bases at V and 4 bases at J, leaving 16 bases unmatched. CDR1 and CDR2 (germline): SGDLS, YYNGEE. The CDR3 consists of 17 residues.

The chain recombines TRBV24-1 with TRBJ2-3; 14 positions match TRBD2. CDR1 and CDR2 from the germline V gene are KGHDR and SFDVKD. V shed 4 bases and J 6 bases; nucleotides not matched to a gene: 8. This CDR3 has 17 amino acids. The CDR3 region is CATSDSRLAGGLDTQYF. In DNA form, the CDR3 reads TGTGCCACCAGTGACTCCCGACTAGCGGGGGGGCTGGATACGCAGTATTTT.

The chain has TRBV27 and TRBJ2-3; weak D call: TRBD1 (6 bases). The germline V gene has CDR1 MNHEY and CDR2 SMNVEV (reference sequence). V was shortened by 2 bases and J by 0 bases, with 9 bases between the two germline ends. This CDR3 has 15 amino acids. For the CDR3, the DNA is TGTGCCAGCAGTTTAGACAGGCCCAGCACAGATACGCAGTATTTT. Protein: CASSLDRPSTDTQYF.

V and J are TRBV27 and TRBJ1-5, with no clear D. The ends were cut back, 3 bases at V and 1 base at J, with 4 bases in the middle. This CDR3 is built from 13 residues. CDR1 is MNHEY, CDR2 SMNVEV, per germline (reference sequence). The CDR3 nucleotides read TGTGCCAGCAGTTTCTACAGCAATCAGCCCCAGCATTTT. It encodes CASSFYSNQPQHF.

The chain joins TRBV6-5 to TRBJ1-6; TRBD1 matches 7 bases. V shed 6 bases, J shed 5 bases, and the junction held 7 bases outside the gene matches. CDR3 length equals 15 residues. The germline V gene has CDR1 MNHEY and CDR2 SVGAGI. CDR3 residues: CASSLRDRDNSPLHF. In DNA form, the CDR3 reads TGTGCCAGCAGCCTTCGAGACAGGGATAATTCACCCCTCCACTTT.

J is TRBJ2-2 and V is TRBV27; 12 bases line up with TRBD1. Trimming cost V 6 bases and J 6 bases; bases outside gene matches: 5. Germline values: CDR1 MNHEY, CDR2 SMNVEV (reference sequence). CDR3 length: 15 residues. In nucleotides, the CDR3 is TGTGCCAGCAGCCCAGGGGACAGGGGGCCCGGGGAGCTGTTTTTT. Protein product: CASSPGDRGPGELFF.

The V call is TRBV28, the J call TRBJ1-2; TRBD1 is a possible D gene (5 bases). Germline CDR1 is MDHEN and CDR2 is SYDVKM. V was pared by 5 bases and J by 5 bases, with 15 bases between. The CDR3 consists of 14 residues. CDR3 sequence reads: CASSQETVPYGYTF. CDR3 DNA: TGTGCCAGCAGTCAAGAGACAGTACCTTATGGCTACACCTTC.

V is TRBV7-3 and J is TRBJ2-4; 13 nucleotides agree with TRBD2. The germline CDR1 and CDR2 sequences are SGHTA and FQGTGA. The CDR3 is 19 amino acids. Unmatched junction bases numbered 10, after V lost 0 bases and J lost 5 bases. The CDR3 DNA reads TGTGCCAGCAGCTTAACCGGACTAGCGGGGGCCACAAAACAAAACATTCAGTACTTC. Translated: CASSLTGLAGATKQNIQYF.

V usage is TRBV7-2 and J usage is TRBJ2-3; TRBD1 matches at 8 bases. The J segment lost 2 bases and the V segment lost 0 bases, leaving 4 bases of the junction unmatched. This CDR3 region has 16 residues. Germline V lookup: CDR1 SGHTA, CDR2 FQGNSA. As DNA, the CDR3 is TGTGCCAGCAGCTTAGCAGGGACAGGAGCCACAGATACGCAGTATTTT. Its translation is CASSLAGTGATDTQYF.

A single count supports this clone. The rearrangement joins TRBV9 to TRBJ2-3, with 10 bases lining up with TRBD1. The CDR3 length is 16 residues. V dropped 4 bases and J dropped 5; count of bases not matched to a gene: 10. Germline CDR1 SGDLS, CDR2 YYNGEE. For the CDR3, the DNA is TGTGCCAGCAGCCGTGCCGACAGGGGGCTGGGAGATACGCAGTATTTT. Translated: CASSRADRGLGDTQYF.

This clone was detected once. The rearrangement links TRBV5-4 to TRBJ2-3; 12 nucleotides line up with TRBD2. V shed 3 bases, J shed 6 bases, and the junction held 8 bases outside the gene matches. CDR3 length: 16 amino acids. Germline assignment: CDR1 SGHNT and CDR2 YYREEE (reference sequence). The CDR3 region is CASSSRNGLAGDTQYF. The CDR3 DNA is TGTGCCAGCAGCTCTCGGAACGGACTAGCGGGGGATACGCAGTATTTT. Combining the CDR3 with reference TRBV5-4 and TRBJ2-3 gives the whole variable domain ETGVTQSPTHLIKTRGQQVTLRCSSQSGHNTVSWYQQALGQGPQFIFQYYREEENGRGNFPPRFSGLQFPNYSSELNVNALELDDSALYLCASSSRNGLAGDTQYFGPGTRLTVL.

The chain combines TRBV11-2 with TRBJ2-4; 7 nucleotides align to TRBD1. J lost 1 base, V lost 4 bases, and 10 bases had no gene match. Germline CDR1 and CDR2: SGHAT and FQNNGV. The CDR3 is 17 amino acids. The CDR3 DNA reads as TGTGCCAGCAGCTGGGAACAGGGGATTGGGGCCAAAAACATTCAGTACTTC. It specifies CASSWEQGIGAKNIQYF.

The CDR3 nucleotides read TGTGCCAGCAGCTCCCTAATCGGGGTCTATGGCTACACCTTC. This gives the protein CASSSLIGVYGYTF. V is TRBV5-4 and J is TRBJ1-2; no definite D call. Germline V CDR1 and CDR2: SGHNT, YYREEE (reference sequence). The CDR3 runs to 14 residues. V was trimmed by 3 bases and J by 4 bases, leaving 13 bases between them.

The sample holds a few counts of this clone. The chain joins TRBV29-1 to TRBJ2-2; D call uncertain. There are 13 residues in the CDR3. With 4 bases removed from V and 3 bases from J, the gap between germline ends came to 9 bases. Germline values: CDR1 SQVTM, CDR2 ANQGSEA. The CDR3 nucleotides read TGCAGCGTTGCGAATGACTACACCGGGGAGCTGTTTTTT. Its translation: CSVANDYTGELFF.

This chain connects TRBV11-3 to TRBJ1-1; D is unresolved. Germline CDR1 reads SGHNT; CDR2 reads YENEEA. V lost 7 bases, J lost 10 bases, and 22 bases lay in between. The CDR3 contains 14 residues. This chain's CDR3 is CASTFKSSLEGAFF. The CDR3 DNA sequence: TGTGCCAGCACCTTTAAGAGCAGTCTCGAGGGAGCTTTCTTT.

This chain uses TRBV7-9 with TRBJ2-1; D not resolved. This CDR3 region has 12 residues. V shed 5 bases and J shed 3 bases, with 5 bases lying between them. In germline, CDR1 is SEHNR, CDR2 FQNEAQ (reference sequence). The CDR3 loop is CASSRVYNEQFF. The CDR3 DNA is TGTGCCAGCAGCCGGGTCTACAATGAGCAGTTCTTC.

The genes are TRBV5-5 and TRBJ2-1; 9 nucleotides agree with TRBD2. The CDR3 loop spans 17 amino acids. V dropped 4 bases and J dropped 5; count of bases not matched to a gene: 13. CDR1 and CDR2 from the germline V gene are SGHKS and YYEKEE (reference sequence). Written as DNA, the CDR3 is TGTGCCAGCAGCCCTTTCTTAAAAGCGGGGGGTAACAATGAGCAGTTCTTC. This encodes CASSPFLKAGGNNEQFF.

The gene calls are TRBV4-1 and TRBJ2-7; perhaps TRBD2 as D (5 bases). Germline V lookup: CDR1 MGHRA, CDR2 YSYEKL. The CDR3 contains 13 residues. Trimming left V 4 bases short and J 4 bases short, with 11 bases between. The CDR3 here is CASSPSREYEQYF. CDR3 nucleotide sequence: TGCGCCAGCAGCCCTTCGAGGGAGTACGAGCAGTACTTC.

CDR3 nucleotide sequence: TGTGCCAGCAGCTTGTTGGGGACTCACCCGCAGGAGACCCAGTACTTC. Protein sequence: CASSLLGTHPQETQYF. The chain couples TRBV5-6 to TRBJ2-5; possibly TRBD2 for D (6 bases). CDR1 is SGHDT, CDR2 YYEEEE, per germline. The ends were cut back, 1 base at V and 5 bases at J, with 18 bases in the middle. The CDR3 has 16 amino acids.

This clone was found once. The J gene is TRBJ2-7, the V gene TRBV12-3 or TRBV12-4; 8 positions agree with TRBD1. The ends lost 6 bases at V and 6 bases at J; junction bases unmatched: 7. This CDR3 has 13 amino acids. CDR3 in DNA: TGTGCCAGCAGCCCCCTCACAGGGGGCGAGCAGTACTTC. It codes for CASSPLTGGEQYF.

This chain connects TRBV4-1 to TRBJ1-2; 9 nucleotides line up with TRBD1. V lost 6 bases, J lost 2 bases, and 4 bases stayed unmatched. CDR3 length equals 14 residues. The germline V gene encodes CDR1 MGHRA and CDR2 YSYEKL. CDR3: CASRPDRGNYGYTF. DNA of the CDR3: TGCGCCAGCAGGCCGGACAGGGGAAACTATGGCTACACCTTC.

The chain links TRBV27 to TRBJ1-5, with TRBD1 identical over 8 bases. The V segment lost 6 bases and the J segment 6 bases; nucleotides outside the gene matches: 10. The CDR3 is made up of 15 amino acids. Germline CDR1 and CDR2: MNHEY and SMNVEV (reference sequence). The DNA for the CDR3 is TGTGCCAGCAGGGGCGGGACAGGCGAGACTCAGCCCCAGCATTTT. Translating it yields CASRGGTGETQPQHF.

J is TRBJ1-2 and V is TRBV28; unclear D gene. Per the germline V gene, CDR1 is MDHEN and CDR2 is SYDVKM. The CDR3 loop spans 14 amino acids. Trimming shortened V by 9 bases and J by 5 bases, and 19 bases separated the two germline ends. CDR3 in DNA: TGTGCCAGTCGCTCGCCGGTTGATGTATATGGCTACACCTTC. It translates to CASRSPVDVYGYTF.

CDR3 nucleotide sequence: TGTGCCAGCAGCCAAGAGAGGGACACTGAAGCTTTCTTT. Translating it yields CASSQERDTEAFF. The V gene is TRBV14, the J gene TRBJ1-1; D uncertain. Germline V lookup: CDR1 SGHDN, CDR2 FVKESK. Trimming removed 0 bases at V and 3 bases at J, with 5 bases between. The CDR3 sequence is 13 residues long.

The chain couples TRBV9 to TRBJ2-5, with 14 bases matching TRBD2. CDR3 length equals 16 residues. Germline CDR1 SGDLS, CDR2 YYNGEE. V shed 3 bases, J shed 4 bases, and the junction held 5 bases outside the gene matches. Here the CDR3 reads CASSAPGLAGVETQYF. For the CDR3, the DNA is TGTGCCAGCAGCGCACCGGGACTAGCGGGAGTAGAGACCCAGTACTTC.

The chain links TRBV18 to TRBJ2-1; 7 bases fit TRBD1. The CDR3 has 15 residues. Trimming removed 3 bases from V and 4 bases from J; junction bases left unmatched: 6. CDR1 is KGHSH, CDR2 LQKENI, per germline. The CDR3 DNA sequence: TGTGCCAGCTCACCCGGACAGGCAAGATACAATGAGCAGTTCTTC. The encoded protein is CASSPGQARYNEQFF.

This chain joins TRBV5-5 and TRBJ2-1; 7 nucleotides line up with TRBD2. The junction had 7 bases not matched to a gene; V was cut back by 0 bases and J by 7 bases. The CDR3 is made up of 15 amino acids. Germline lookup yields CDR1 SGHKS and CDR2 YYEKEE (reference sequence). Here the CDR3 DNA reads TGTGCCAGCAGCTTGGAGGCGGGAGTCTGGAATGAGCAGTTCTTC. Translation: CASSLEAGVWNEQFF. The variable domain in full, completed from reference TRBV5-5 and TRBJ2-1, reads DAGVTQSPTHLIKTRGQQVTLRCSPISGHKSVSWYQQVLGQGPQFIFQYYEKEERGRGNFPDRFSARQFPNYSSELNVNALLLGDSALYLCASSLEAGVWNEQFFGPGTRLTVL.

The CDR3 nucleotides read TGTGCCAGCAGCCAACTTTACTATGGCTACACCTTC. Translation gives CASSQLYYGYTF. The chain employs TRBV3-1 (or the pseudogene TRBV3-2) and TRBJ1-2; the D is unclear. Germline loops: CDR1 LGHDT, CDR2 YNNKEL (reference sequence). V was shortened by 2 bases and J by 3 bases, with 4 bases between the two germline ends. The length of the CDR3 is 12 residues.

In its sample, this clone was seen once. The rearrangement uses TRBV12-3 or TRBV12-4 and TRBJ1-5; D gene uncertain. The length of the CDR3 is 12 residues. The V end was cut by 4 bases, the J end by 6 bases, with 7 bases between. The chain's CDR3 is CASSSGGQPQHF. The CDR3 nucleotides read TGTGCCAGCAGTTCCGGTGGTCAGCCCCAGCATTTT.

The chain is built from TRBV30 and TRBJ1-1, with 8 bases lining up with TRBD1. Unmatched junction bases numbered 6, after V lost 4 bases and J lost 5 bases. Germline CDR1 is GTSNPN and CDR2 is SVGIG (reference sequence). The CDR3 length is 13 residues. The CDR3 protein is CAWKIQGGTEAFF. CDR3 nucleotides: TGTGCCTGGAAGATACAGGGGGGGACTGAAGCTTTCTTT.

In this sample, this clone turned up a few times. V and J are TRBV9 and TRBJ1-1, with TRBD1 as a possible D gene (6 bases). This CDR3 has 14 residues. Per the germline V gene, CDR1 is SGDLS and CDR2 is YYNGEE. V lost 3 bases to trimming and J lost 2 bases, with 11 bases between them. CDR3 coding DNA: TGTGCCAGCAGCGGCCGGGACAAAAACACTGAAGCTTTCTTT. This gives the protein CASSGRDKNTEAFF. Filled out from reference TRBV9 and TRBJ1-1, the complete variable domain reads DSGVTQTPKHLITATGQRVTLRCSPRSGDLSVYWYQQSLDQGLQFLIQYYNGEERAKGNILERFSAQQFPDLHSELNLSSLELGDSALYFCASSGRDKNTEAFFGQGTRLTVV.